The present entry profiles one T cell receptor (beta chain) with its context. Its antigen remains unidentified. The sample belongs to a study of early T cells in non-severe SARS-CoV-2 infection. Study at large: Chains were not paired, and sequencing was done on bulk RNA from unsorted whole blood. Study-wide points: The study's VDJdb matching favored anti-spike CD8 responses and missed private and CD4 specificities.

V lost 1 base and J lost 7, with 10 bases in between. The CDR3 consists of 14 residues. Germline CDR1 MGHRA, CDR2 YSYEKL. TCRdb used MiXCR to reprocess the 5' RACE reads, holding one entry per CDR3 protein. The sample carries 50,000 to 55,000 distinct CDR3 sequences, 7% to 10% recorded once. This clonotype was sampled from an adult who was a healthcare worker with PCR-confirmed SARS-CoV-2 infection or an uninfected control (not recorded which). Sequencing used whole blood. The rearrangement links TRBV4-1 to TRBJ2-2; D ambiguous. CDR3 sequence reads: CASSQVAPGGELFF. The CDR3 bases are TGCGCCAGCAGCCAAGTAGCCCCGGGCGGGGAGCTGTTTTTT.